This T cell receptor beta chain was identified during a study of T-cell memory formation after mild COVID-19 (dated by TCRdb to 2020 to 2022). For the wider study: TCR sequence clusters from the two donors were largely donor specific. Two young, previously healthy adult volunteers, one female and one male, were included in the cohort. T-cell clones expanding and contracting after mild COVID-19 in two donors were tracked by longitudinal TCRalpha and TCRbeta repertoire sequencing.

Ficoll-Paque density gradient centrifugation was the method used to isolate PBMCs. Sequencing instrument: Illumina NovaSeq 6000. cDNA libraries for TCRalpha and TCRbeta were prepared by 5'RACE using constant-segment primers, with sample barcodes and unique molecular identifiers added. Trizol reagent was used to extract RNA from every sample. Library amplification was performed in two PCR steps, and a second sample barcode and Illumina TruSeq adapters were introduced in the second step. Sequencing of the libraries was done on an Illumina NovaSeq, producing 2 x 150 bp paired-end reads. As for how the authors treated the data: The reads were demultiplexed and collapsed into UMI-guided consensus sequences using migec v1.2.7. With mixcr v2.1.11, UMI consensuses were aligned to TRA and TRB V and J templates and assembled into clonotypes. A clonotype was counted as expanded or contracted only when both edgeR and NoisET called the clonotype significant, with the noise models trained on biological replicates. For edgeR calls, a false discovery rate-adjusted p below 0.01 and a log2 fold-change threshold of 1 were applied. As an exploratory analysis of dynamics, PCA with hierarchical clustering was applied to max-normalized trajectories of the 1000 most abundant clonotypes. Separately sequenced CD4+ and CD8+ repertoires were used to assign the CD4 or CD8 phenotype of responding clones. The public sequencing data were trimmed at Q25 with fastp and processed into clonotypes with MiXCR by TCRdb, which kept only in-frame beta chains. Under each unique CDR3 protein, matching rows form one entry showing the most common genes and DNA. TCRdb, not the authors, supplied the V and J calls. The sample records some 190,000 distinct CDR3 sequences, around 16% of which are singletons. The ten largest clonotypes hold roughly 2.1% of the sample.

To note about this clonotype: Its antigen target is currently unknown. There are no base qualities to consult, and no much larger clone falls within one base.

What the study reported, not specific to this receptor: The study included only a couple of mild cases, and larger cohorts that include severe cases with pre-infection samples were judged to be necessary. Clones contracting from day 15 to 85 had balanced CD4/CD8 phenotypes, while a second wave expanding from day 15 to 37 was biased towards CD4+. SARS-CoV-2 specificity was not confirmed for the second-wave clones peaking on day 37. Some responding clones were detected in pre-infection memory, suggesting pre-existing cross-reactive memory T cells joined the SARS-CoV-2 response. Contracting CD4+ clones were found mainly in CM and EM memory subsets, while CD8+ clones were enriched in EMRA.

The CDR3 covers 16 residues, taking in both the cysteine and the phenylalanine. The retained sequence is limited to the CDR3, 48 bases, with the frame set at the first base. V is pared back by 5 bases and J by 4 bases, with 21 bases lying between the germline termini. As encoded in the germline V gene (reference sequence), CDR1 is DFQATT while CDR2 is SNEGSKA. The sequencing sample was made of PBMCs or a T cell subset sorted from them (not recorded which). The sequence derives from an adult woman who had mild COVID-19 (a few samples of this study predate the infection). The sample titles of this study are shuffled in the database, so cell type and time point are left out; the donor was told from shared clones. The V and J genes are TRBV20-1 and TRBJ2-1; the D segment cannot be called with confidence. The nucleotide sequence is given as TGCAGTGCTCCCCCTCCCGCGGACCGACGTTACAATGAGCAGTTCTTC. Its coded protein is CSAPPPADRRYNEQFF.